These T cell receptor beta chains were read from a single sample in a study of blood T cell repertoires in COVID-19. TCRdb's table, derived via immunoSEQ multiplex PCR, lists solely in-frame clones and lacks some. This table holds just over 650,000 clones, more than 80% found once. Material: peripheral blood. These receptors came from a woman aged 18 to 35 with acute or convalescent COVID-19. CDR3s leave out the opening cysteine and the closing phenylalanine or tryptophan.

ASSAFQGYATNEKLF	TRBV11-2	TRBJ1-4
ASSQDAGSRNTEAF	TRBV4-1	TRBJ1-1
ASTVEVDGTYNSPLH	TRBV19	TRBJ1-6
ASSPGLAGGNEQF	TRBV7-9	TRBJ2-1
ASSLVGSSFGT	TRBV5-4	TRBJ1-2
ASSYFNSGPQH	TRBV6-2/TRBV6-3	TRBJ1-5
ASTGTGGFGSPLH	TRBV19	TRBJ1-6
ASSATGNSGNTIY	TRBV27	TRBJ1-3
ASSYETGGNGELF	TRBV7-9	TRBJ2-2
ASSEKGMGERTGFYGYT	TRBV6-1	TRBJ1-2
AWGRGGYPVLT	TRBV30	TRBJ2-6
AIRTAGPSAYEQY	TRBV10-3	TRBJ2-7
ASTRGAGNEQF	TRBV9	TRBJ2-1
ASTRGGVYEQY	TRBV11-2	TRBJ2-7
ASRISGVGETQY	TRBV2	TRBJ2-5
ASSFSDSYEQY	TRBV7-2	TRBJ2-7
ASSPFNPPDQPQH	TRBV27	TRBJ1-5
ATSDGGGTNEKLF	TRBV24-1	TRBJ1-4
ASGLVLGDRGPPNEQF	TRBV12-5	TRBJ2-1
ASTGGNTDTQY	TRBV11-2	TRBJ2-3
ASSLGQSYNEQF	TRBV5-4	TRBJ2-1
AWSEGAGQPQH	TRBV30	TRBJ1-5
ASSSGQGTPQY	TRBV6-5	TRBJ2-3
ASSPSMAGSRYGYT	TRBV7-9	TRBJ1-2
ASSEVSGGAGANVLT	TRBV7-9	TRBJ2-6
ASSPLAGALTQY	TRBV14	TRBJ2-3
ASLVPRQKQF	TRBV2	TRBJ2-1
ASSLGQIPYEQY	TRBV5-5	TRBJ2-7
ATSDSVSPETQY	TRBV24-1	TRBJ2-5
ASSFGQGIQY	TRBV2	TRBJ2-4
ASSESKAGPSPQPQH	TRBV25-1	TRBJ1-5
ASRPTGEIWNTEAF	TRBV19	TRBJ1-1
ASGTGDGGYT	TRBV6-6	TRBJ1-2
ASSQLRLAPDNEQF	TRBV4-1	TRBJ2-1
ASSEWRQGAGEQY	TRBV6-1	TRBJ2-7
ASSYGQVKSEAF	TRBV6-5	TRBJ1-1
ASSSTGFYGYT	TRBV12-3/TRBV12-4	TRBJ1-2
ASTNRGPDQPQH	TRBV19	TRBJ1-5
ASSPRQIYGYT	TRBV14	TRBJ1-2
ASSRQETGELF	TRBV2	TRBJ2-2
ASSPGTSGGLQETQY	TRBV7-2	TRBJ2-5
ATSEGWGNQPQH	TRBV15	TRBJ1-5
ASSRRAGGSDTQY	TRBV11-3	TRBJ2-3
ASTRDRGRNEQF	TRBV4-3	TRBJ2-1
AIKGTENTEAF	TRBV10-3	TRBJ1-1
ASSIGQGGTEAF	TRBV5-1	TRBJ1-1
ASSGGHQPQH	TRBV27	TRBJ1-5
ASTTGGALDTQY	TRBV27	TRBJ2-3
ASSLGQFTDTQY	TRBV5-8	TRBJ2-3
ASRTGTSLNYGYT	TRBV6-5	TRBJ1-2
ASSPGTGDEKLF	TRBV18	TRBJ1-4
ASSEASRQGKYEQY	TRBV2	TRBJ2-7
ASRTTSGGGRTPDTQY	TRBV7-9	TRBJ2-3
ASSQGQEKDYEQY	TRBV14	TRBJ2-7
ASSPETGSYEQY	TRBV18	TRBJ2-7
ASSPWGQGLQPQH	TRBV3-1/TRBV3-2	TRBJ1-5
ASRSGGFAKGDEKLF	TRBV27	TRBJ1-4
AARDIHTEAF	TRBV19	TRBJ1-1